Listed here are 17 T cell receptor beta chains from one sample, sequenced in a study of cytomegalovirus exposure and HLA in healthy donors. A multiplex PCR was run with 60 Vbeta primers and 13 Jbeta primers. Using immunoSEQ multiplex PCR, the repertoire was profiled, and TCRdb retains in-frame clones only, with some absent. The sample has approximately 90,000 clones, around 80% seen once. What was sequenced was PBMCs. The origin of the receptors is a man aged 40-50 years in good health and CMV-seronegative.

This chain connects TRBV7-9 to TRBJ1-3, with D possibly matching TRBD1 (5 bases). This CDR3 comprises 15 residues. V was shortened by 3 bases and J by 8 bases, with 17 bases between the two germline ends. Germline CDR1 SEHNR, CDR2 FQNEAQ (reference sequence). For the CDR3, the DNA is TGTGCCAGCAGCTTCGGGGGTGACCGAGAGGACACCATATATTTT. As protein: CASSFGGDREDTIYF.

The chain links TRBV7-9 to TRBJ2-7; a weak D match, TRBD1 (5 bases). Trimming shortened V by 1 base and J by 6 bases, and 19 bases separated the two germline ends. CDR1 is SEHNR, CDR2 FQNEAQ, per germline (reference sequence). This CDR3 region has 16 residues. The CDR3 bases are TGTGCCAGCAGCTTAGAGGGGTTCGGGCAGAATAGCGAGCAGTACTTC. It encodes CASSLEGFGQNSEQYF.

V gene TRBV28 combines with J gene TRBJ1-2, with no clear D. V was shortened by 4 bases and J by 4 bases, with 13 bases between the two germline ends. The CDR3 is made up of 14 amino acids. Germline loops: CDR1 MDHEN, CDR2 SYDVKM. CDR3 residues: CASSYLRHFYGYTF. CDR3 DNA sequence: TGTGCCAGCAGTTACCTGCGGCACTTCTATGGCTACACCTTC.

The V and J genes are TRBV5-4 and TRBJ1-1, with 8 nucleotides matching TRBD1. With 0 bases clipped from V and 4 bases from J, the junction kept 5 bases outside the gene matches. Looked up from germline, CDR1 is SGHNT and CDR2 is YYREEE (reference sequence). CDR3 length: 15 amino acids. The CDR3 nucleotides are TGTGCCAGCAGCTTGGCACCTACAGGGGGCACTGAAGCTTTCTTT. Its protein product is CASSLAPTGGTEAFF.

The chain joins TRBV5-1 to TRBJ2-1; D may be TRBD2 (5 bases). V lost 0 bases to trimming and J lost 2 bases, with 9 bases between them. Germline CDR1 SGHRS, CDR2 YFSETQ. The CDR3 spans 15 residues. The CDR3 nucleotides read TGCGCCAGCAGCTTGGTTAGCGACGCCTACAATGAGCAGTTCTTC. Amino acids: CASSLVSDAYNEQFF. The full variable domain, in which reference TRBV5-1 and TRBJ2-1 provide the parts outside the CDR3, is KAGVTQTPRYLIKTRGQQVTLSCSPISGHRSVSWYQQTPGQGLQFLFEYFSETQRNKGNFPGRFSGRQFSNSRSEMNVSTLELGDSALYLCASSLVSDAYNEQFFGPGTRLTVL.

The chain links TRBV28 to TRBJ1-3; tentative D call: TRBD1 (5 bases). Germline V lookup: CDR1 MDHEN, CDR2 SYDVKM. The CDR3 has 15 residues. V lost 4 bases to trimming and J lost 0 bases, with 10 bases between them. CDR3 in DNA: TGTGCCAGCAGTTCCGACAGTTACTCTGGAAACACCATATATTTT. It yields the protein CASSSDSYSGNTIYF.

J is TRBJ1-5 and V is TRBV11-2, with D unresolved. Germline CDR1 SGHAT, CDR2 FQNNGV. V lost 0 bases, J lost 6 bases, and 6 bases lay in between. This CDR3 spans 13 amino acids. The CDR3 DNA follows: TGTGCCAGCAGCTTAGATACTACTCAGCCCCAGCATTTT. The encoded protein is CASSLDTTQPQHF.

This clone was seen more than once but under ten times. The gene calls are TRBV5-6 and TRBJ2-1, with D maybe TRBD2 (6 bases). The CDR3 is made up of 13 amino acids. Per the germline V gene, CDR1 is SGHDT and CDR2 is YYEEEE. V lost 0 bases and J 8 bases, leaving 9 bases between the germline ends. The CDR3 coding sequence is TGTGCCAGCAGCTTGGGGAGGGACCATGAGCAGTTCTTC. Its protein is CASSLGRDHEQFF.

This rearrangement joins TRBV6-5 to TRBJ2-7; tentatively, D is TRBD2 (5 bases). CDR1 and CDR2 from the germline V gene are MNHEY and SVGAGI. The ends were cut back, 5 bases at V and 2 bases at J, with 10 bases in the middle. The CDR3 is 13 amino acids. Here the CDR3 DNA reads TGTGCCAGCAGTCCGGGGTCAGCCTACGAGCAGTACTTC. This encodes CASSPGSAYEQYF.

The chain employs TRBV11-2 and TRBJ1-2, with 11 positions matching TRBD1. CDR3 size: 15 residues. CDR1 and CDR2 (germline): SGHAT, FQNNGV. V lost 1 base, J lost 4 bases, and 2 bases stayed unmatched. This chain's CDR3 is CASSLGTGGTYGYTF. CDR3 bases: TGTGCCAGCAGCTTAGGGACAGGGGGCACCTATGGCTACACCTTC.

The chain joins TRBV6-1 to TRBJ1-4, with no clear D. V was clipped by 3 bases and J by 4 bases, with 12 bases between them. The CDR3 spans 15 residues. Germline CDR1 and CDR2: MNHNS and SASEGT. Written as DNA, the CDR3 is TGTGCCAGCAGTGAGTCCGCGAGAGTTAATGAAAAACTGTTTTTT. This codes for CASSESARVNEKLFF.

The rearrangement links TRBV9 to TRBJ1-1, with TRBD1 matching 7 bases. Germline V gene sequence: CDR1 SGDLS, CDR2 YYNGEE. J was trimmed by 0 bases and V by 3 bases; bases with no gene match: 5. CDR3 size: 15 residues. CDR3: CASSARDSLNTEAFF. In DNA form, the CDR3 reads TGTGCCAGCAGCGCCCGGGACAGTTTGAACACTGAAGCTTTCTTT.

This clone was picked up one time. V and J are TRBV28 and TRBJ1-5; TRBD1 aligns across 8 bases. The V gene end was trimmed by 4 bases and the J gene end by 5 bases; junction bases not matched to a gene: 7. This CDR3 has 15 amino acids. Looked up from germline, CDR1 is MDHEN and CDR2 is SYDVKM. CDR3 sequence reads: CASSYVTGAHQPQHF. The CDR3 DNA reads as TGTGCCAGCAGTTACGTGACAGGGGCCCATCAGCCCCAGCATTTT. The full variable domain, with the rest looked up from reference TRBV28 and TRBJ1-5, is DVKVTQSSRYLVKRTGEKVFLECVQDMDHENMFWYRQDPGLGLRLIYFSYDVKMKEKGDIPEGYSVSREKKERFSLILESASTNQTSMYLCASSYVTGAHQPQHFGDGTRLSIL.

The chain's CDR3 is CASSSWNTEAFF. The CDR3 DNA reads as TGTGCCAGCAGCTCGTGGAACACTGAAGCTTTCTTT. The V call is TRBV7-9, the J call TRBJ1-1; no definite D call. CDR1 is SEHNR, CDR2 FQNEAQ, per germline (reference sequence). CDR3 length: 12 residues. The V end lost 4 bases, the J end lost 1 base, and 4 bases lay between the germline ends.

CDR3 bases: TGTGCCAGCAGCGTAGAAGGGGATATTCATAATTCACCCCTCCACTTT. It yields the protein CASSVEGDIHNSPLHF. The chain is built from TRBV9 and TRBJ1-6, with a weak D call TRBD1 (5 bases). Per the germline V gene, CDR1 is SGDLS and CDR2 is YYNGEE. V was pared by 0 bases and J by 5 bases, with 12 bases between. The CDR3 extends over 16 amino acids.

In nucleotides, the CDR3 is TGTGCCAGCAGTTCCCCGGGCTATGGCTACACCTTC. Its protein is CASSSPGYGYTF. The rearrangement joins TRBV27 to TRBJ1-2, with D unclear. Looked up from germline, CDR1 is MNHEY and CDR2 is SMNVEV (reference sequence). V dropped 4 bases and J dropped 4 bases, with 7 bases sitting between them. The length of the CDR3 is 12 residues.

This clone was seen only once. The gene calls are TRBV7-9 and TRBJ1-2; TRBD1 is a possible D gene (5 bases). The CDR3 is 17 residues long. CDR1 is SEHNR and CDR2 is FQNEAQ in the germline V gene (reference sequence). V gave up 9 bases and J gave up 2 bases, with 25 bases separating them. CDR3 region: CARQELYSGAQNYGYTF. As DNA, the CDR3 is TGTGCCAGACAGGAACTATACAGTGGTGCGCAAAACTATGGCTACACCTTC.